This T cell receptor beta chain was profiled in a study of radiation and T cells in renal cell carcinoma. The time point: blood 4 weeks post-SBRT, at nephrectomy. Indicated treatment: 15 Gy SBRT to primary tumor, nephrectomy 4 weeks later. Libraries were prepared by immunoSEQ multiplex PCR; TCRdb keeps only in-frame clonotypes and omits some of them. The sample lists around 180,000 clones; 88% were seen once. This CDR3 comprises 15 residues. The germline V and J ends were trimmed by 0 bases and 7 bases, with 15 bases remaining between them. CDR1 is SGHNT and CDR2 is YENEEA in the germline V gene. The V gene is TRBV11-3, the J gene TRBJ1-1, with D unresolved. The receptor comes from a woman in her forties or fifties with renal cell carcinoma. The starting material was blood, obtained from a patient whose treatment included radiotherapy and nephrectomy. Written as DNA, the CDR3 is TGTGCCAGCAGCTTAGAATTTGAGGTGCGGGGTGAAGCTTTCTTT. Its protein is CASSLEFEVRGEAFF. Combining the CDR3 with reference TRBV11-3 and TRBJ1-1 gives the whole variable domain EAGVVQSPRYKIIEKKQPVAFWCNPISGHNTLYWYLQNLGQGPELLIRYENEEAVDDSQLPKDRFSAERLKGVDSTLKIQPAELGDSAVYLCASSLEFEVRGEAFFGQGTRLTVV.